The entry below describes one T cell receptor (beta chain). What it recognizes is unknown. Every patient had mismatch repair deficiency by PCR or immunohistochemistry. The TCR-sequenced patients were three responders to pembrolizumab. J gave up 2 bases and V 4 bases, and 23 bases lay outside the gene matches. This CDR3 spans 22 amino acids. These data come from a study of PD-1 blockade in mismatch repair-deficient tumors. Study-wide background: All were previously treated, progressing patients with about 11 mismatch repair-deficient cancer types. Findings and limits, study-wide: Rapid post-treatment expansion, then contraction, generally preceding radiologic response, marked tumor-resident clones.

The method was immunoSEQ multiplex PCR; TCRdb's version includes in-frame clones alone and lacks a portion of them. The table lists around 38,000 clones, around 79% of them singletons, with 22% in the top ten. The chain combines TRBV5-3 with TRBJ2-2; 10 nucleotides align to TRBD2. TRBV5-3 is an open reading frame whose function is uncertain. This specimen was peripheral blood, taken 4 weeks after starting pembrolizumab. This TCR came from an adult with mismatch repair-deficient cancer. CDR3 sequence (DNA): TGTGCCAGAAGCCTACGCAGCCCCAAATACCTAGCGGGAGTGATCAACACCGGGGAGCTGTTTTTT. This encodes CARSLRSPKYLAGVINTGELFF.